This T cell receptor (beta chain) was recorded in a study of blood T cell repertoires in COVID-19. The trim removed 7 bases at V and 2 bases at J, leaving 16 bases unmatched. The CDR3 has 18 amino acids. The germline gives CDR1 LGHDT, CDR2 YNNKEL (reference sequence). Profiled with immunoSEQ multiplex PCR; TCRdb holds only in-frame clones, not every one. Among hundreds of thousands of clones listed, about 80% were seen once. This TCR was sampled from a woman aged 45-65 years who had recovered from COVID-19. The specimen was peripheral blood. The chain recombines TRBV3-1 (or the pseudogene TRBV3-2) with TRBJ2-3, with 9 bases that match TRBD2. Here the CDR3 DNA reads TGTGCCAGCAAACAGTTGGGGCTAGCGGGGATTTCCACAGATACGCAGTATTTT. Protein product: CASKQLGLAGISTDTQYF.